This paragraph covers one T cell receptor beta chain sequence. The data were obtained in a study of cytomegalovirus exposure and HLA in healthy donors. Trimming took off 2 bases at V and 0 bases at J, with 17 bases between the two ends. CDR3 length: 18 residues. Some clones are missing from TCRdb's copy, which holds only in-frame ones; the method was immunoSEQ multiplex PCR. The profile shows roughly 150,000 clones, about 89% of them singletons. V and J are TRBV23-1 and TRBJ2-1, with D maybe TRBD2 (6 bases). TRBV23-1 qualifies as an ORF whose function is uncertain. Sequencing used PBMCs. The TCR sequence derives from a woman aged 18-30 years in good health and CMV-seropositive. Here the CDR3 reads CASSQPGGTLSSYNEQFF. In nucleotides, the CDR3 is TGCGCCAGCAGTCAACCGGGCGGGACTCTGAGCTCCTACAATGAGCAGTTCTTC.